This TCR beta chain was documented in a study of CD8 T cells in Susac syndrome. This clonotype was seen more than once but under ten times. Germline is not matched at one junction end, which may reflect a read error. Germline assignment: CDR1 MNHEY and CDR2 SVGAGI. The CDR3 spans 16 residues. With random hexamers, reverse transcription was performed on about 0.5 to 1 ug of RNA. TCRdb re-called the immunoSEQ multiplex PCR reads with MiXCR, one entry per CDR3 protein. The top ten hold roughly 0.21% of the sample, which has approximately 300,000 distinct CDR3 sequences, about 82% seen once. This clonotype was obtained from a human donor with multiple sclerosis. The sample consisted of CD8+ T cells from PBMCs. V is TRBV6-5 and J is TRBJ2-7; perhaps TRBD2 as D (6 bases). The CDR3 coding sequence is TGTGCCAGCAATTACTCGAGGGCCGGGAGTACCTACGAGCAGTACTTC. Protein sequence: CASNYSRAGSTYEQYF.